This T cell receptor beta chain was observed in a study of Ad26.COV2.S vaccination and SARS-CoV-2 variants. Study summary: By the intramuscular route, Ad26.COV2.S was given once, or twice 56 days apart.

The repertoire was sequenced with immunoSEQ multiplex PCR; TCRdb's copy has only in-frame clones and lacks some. The sample comprises 500,000 or so clones, nearly 90% of which are singletons, and just over 2.5% rests with the top ten. The CDR3 extends over 14 amino acids. The V and J ends lost 3 bases and 6 bases, in that order; junction bases with no gene match: 5. Germline V gene lookup returns CDR1 SGHDT and CDR2 YYEEEE. Treatment in this sample: over 15 received Ad26.COV2.S at low or high dose, single or two shots; 5 received placebo; per-sample allocation not given. Collection of samples fell on day 63 after the first vaccine or placebo injection. Recruitment in Boston yielded a donor of adult age, 18-55 years. Turning to this clone: No antigen is known for it.

Study observations and caveats: The TCR breadth and depth analyses may have produced an underestimate of total T cell responses. Vaccine recipients showed a spike-specific TCR breadth that was higher than in placebo recipients.

The TCR comes from a person between 18 and 65 years old who received the Ad26.COV2.S COVID-19 vaccine or a placebo. Material: peripheral blood, obtained in a trial of Ad26.COV2.S vaccine versus placebo. V and J are TRBV5-6 and TRBJ2-1, with TRBD1 matching over 8 bases. This CDR3 is CASSWTGITNEQFF. DNA of the CDR3: TGTGCCAGCAGCTGGACAGGGATTACCAATGAGCAGTTCTTC.